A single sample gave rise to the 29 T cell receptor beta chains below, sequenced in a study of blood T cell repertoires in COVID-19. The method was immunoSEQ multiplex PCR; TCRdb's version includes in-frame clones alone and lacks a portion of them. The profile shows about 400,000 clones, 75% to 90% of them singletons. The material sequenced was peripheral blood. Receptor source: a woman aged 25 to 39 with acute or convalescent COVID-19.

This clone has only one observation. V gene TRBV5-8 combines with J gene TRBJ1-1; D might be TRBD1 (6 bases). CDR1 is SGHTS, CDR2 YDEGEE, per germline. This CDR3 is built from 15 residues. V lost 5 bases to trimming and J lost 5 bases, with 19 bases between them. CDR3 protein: CASRGVRGARTEAFF. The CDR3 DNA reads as TGTGCCAGCAGGGGCGTACGGGGGGCGAGGACTGAAGCTTTCTTT. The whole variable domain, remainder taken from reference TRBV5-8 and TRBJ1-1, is EAGVTQSPTHLIKTRGQQATLRCSPISGHTSVYWYQQALGLGLQFLLWYDEGEERNRGNFPPRFSGRQFPNYSSELNVNALELEDSALYLCASRGVRGARTEAFFGQGTRLTVV.

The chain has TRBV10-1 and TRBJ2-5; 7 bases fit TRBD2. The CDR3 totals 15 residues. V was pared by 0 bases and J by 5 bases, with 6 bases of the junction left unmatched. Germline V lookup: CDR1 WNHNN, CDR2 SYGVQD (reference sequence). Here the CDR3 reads CASSESRLAGETQYF. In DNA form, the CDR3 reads TGCGCCAGCAGTGAGTCTCGACTAGCCGGGGAGACCCAGTACTTC.

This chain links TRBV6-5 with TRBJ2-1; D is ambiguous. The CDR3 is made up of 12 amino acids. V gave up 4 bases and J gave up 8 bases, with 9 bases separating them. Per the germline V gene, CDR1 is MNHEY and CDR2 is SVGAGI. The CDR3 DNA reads TGTGCCAGCAGTTCCTATGAGGATGAGCAGTTCTTC. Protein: CASSSYEDEQFF.

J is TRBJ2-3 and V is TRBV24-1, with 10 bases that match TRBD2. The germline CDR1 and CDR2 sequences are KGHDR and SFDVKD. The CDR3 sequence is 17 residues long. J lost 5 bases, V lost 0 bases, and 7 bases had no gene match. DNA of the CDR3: TGTGCCACCAGTGATTTGGGCGAGCGGGGGGGCCGAGATACGCAGTATTTT. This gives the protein CATSDLGERGGRDTQYF.

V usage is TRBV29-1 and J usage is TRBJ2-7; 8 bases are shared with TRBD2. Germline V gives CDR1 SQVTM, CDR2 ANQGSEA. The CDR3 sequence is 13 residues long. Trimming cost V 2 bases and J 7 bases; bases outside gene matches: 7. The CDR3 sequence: CSVEPAGGFEQYF. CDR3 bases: TGCAGCGTTGAACCTGCGGGGGGTTTTGAGCAGTACTTC.

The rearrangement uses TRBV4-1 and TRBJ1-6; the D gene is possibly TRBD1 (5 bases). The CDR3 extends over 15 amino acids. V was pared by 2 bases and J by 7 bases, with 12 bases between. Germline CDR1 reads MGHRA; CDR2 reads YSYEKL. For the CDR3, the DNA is TGCGCCAGCAGCCAACATGACAGAGGAAATTCACCCCTCCACTTT. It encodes CASSQHDRGNSPLHF.

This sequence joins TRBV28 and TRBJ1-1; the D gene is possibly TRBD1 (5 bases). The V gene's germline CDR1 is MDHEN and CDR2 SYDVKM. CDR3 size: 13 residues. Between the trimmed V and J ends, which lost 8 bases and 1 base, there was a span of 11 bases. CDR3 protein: CASRGGGNTEAFF. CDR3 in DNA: TGTGCCAGCCGCGGGGGGGGGAACACTGAAGCTTTCTTT.

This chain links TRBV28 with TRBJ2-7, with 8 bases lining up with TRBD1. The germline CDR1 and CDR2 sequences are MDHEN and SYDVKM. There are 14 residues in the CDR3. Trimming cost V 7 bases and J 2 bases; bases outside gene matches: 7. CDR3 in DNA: TGTGCCAGCACTCGACAGGGGCGAACCTACGAGCAGTACTTC. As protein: CASTRQGRTYEQYF.

Here the CDR3 DNA reads TGCGCCAGCAGCTTTGGGGACAGTAATGAAAAACTGTTTTTT. This translates into CASSFGDSNEKLFF. The chain uses TRBV5-1 and TRBJ1-4; 7 nucleotides line up with TRBD1. The germline V gene encodes CDR1 SGHRS and CDR2 YFSETQ. V shed 2 bases and J 4 bases; nucleotides not matched to a gene: 2. The CDR3 has 14 residues.

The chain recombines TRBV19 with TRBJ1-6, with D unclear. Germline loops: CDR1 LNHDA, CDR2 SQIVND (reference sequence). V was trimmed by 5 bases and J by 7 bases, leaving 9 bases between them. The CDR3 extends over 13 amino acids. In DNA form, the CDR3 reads TGTGCCAGTAGTTTCGCGGGGAATTCACCCCTCCACTTT. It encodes CASSFAGNSPLHF.

The CDR3 region is CASQQEARLGYTF. CDR3 nucleotides: TGTGCCAGCCAACAGGAAGCTAGGTTAGGCTACACCTTC. The chain recombines TRBV19 with TRBJ1-2, with D possibly matching TRBD1 (5 bases). This CDR3 comprises 13 residues. In germline, CDR1 is LNHDA, CDR2 SQIVND (reference sequence). Trimming removed 9 bases from V and 8 bases from J, with 19 bases in between.

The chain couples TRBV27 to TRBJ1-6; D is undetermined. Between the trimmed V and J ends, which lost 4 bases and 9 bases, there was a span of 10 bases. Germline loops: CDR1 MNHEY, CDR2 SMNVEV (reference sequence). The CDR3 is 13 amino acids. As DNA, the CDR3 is TGTGCCAGCAGTTCCTCAGGTGGTTCACCCCTCCACTTT. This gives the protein CASSSSGGSPLHF.

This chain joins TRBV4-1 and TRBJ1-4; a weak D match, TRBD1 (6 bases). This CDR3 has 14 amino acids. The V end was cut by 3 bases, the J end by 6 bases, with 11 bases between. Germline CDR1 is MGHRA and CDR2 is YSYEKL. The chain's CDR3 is CASSHRGGDEKLFF. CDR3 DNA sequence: TGCGCCAGCAGCCATCGGGGGGGCGATGAAAAACTGTTTTTT.

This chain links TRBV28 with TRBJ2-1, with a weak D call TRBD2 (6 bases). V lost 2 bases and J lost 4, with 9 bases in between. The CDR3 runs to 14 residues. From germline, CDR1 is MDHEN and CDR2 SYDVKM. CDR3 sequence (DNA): TGTGCCAGCAGTTTAGGGGGACTTTACAATGAGCAGTTCTTC. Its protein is CASSLGGLYNEQFF.

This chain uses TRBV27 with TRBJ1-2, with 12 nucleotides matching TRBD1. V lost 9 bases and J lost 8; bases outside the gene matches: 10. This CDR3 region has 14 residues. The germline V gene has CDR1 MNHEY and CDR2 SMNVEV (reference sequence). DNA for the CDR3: TGTGCCAGAAAAGGGGGACAGGGGGCGCGGGGCTACACCTTC. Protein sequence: CARKGGQGARGYTF.

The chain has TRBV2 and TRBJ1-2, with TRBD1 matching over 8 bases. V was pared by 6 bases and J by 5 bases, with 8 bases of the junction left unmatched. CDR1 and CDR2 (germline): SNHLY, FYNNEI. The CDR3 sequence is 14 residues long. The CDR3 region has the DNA TGTGCCAGCAGGCCCGACAGGGGTGAATATGGCTACACCTTC. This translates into CASRPDRGEYGYTF. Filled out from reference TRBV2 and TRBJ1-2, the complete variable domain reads EPEVTQTPSHQVTQMGQEVILRCVPISNHLYFYWYRQILGQKVEFLVSFYNNEISEKSEIFDDQFSVERPDGSNFTLKIRSTKLEDSAMYFCASRPDRGEYGYTFGSGTRLTVV.

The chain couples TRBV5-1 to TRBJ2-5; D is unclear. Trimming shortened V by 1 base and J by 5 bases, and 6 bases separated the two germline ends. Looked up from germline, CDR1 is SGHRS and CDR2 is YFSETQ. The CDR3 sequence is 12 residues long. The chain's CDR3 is CASSLIQETQYF. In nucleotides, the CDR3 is TGCGCCAGCAGCTTGATACAGGAGACCCAGTACTTC.

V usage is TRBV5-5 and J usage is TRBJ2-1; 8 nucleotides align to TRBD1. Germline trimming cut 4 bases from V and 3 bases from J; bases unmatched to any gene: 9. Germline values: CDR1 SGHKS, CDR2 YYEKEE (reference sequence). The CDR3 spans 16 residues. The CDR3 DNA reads TGTGCCAGCAGCCCTGGACAGGGAGCCGGCTACAATGAGCAGTTCTTC. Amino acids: CASSPGQGAGYNEQFF.

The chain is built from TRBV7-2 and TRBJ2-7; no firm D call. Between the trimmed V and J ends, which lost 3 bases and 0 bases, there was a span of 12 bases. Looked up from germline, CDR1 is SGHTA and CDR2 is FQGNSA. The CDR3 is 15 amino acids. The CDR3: CASSFPGYTSYEQYF. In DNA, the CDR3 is TGTGCCAGCAGCTTTCCAGGATACACCTCCTACGAGCAGTACTTC. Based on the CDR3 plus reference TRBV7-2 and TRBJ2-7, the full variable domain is GAGVSQSPSNKVTEKGKDVELRCDPISGHTALYWYRQSLGQGLEFLIYFQGNSAPDKSGLPSDRFSAERTGGSVSTLTIQRTQQEDSAVYLCASSFPGYTSYEQYFGPGTRLTVT.

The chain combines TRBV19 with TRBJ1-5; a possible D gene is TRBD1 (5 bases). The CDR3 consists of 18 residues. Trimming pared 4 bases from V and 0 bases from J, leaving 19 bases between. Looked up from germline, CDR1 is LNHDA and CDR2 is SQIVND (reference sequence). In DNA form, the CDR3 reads TGTGCCAGTAGTACGTGGGGCCAGGGCCAAAATAGCAATCAGCCCCAGCATTTT. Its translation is CASSTWGQGQNSNQPQHF.

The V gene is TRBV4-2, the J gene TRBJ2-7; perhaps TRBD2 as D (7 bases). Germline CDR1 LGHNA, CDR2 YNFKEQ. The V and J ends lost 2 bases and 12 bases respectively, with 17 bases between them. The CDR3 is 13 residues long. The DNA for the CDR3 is TGTGCCAGCAGCCAACCCTCACTGGGGGGGCGGTACTTC. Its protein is CASSQPSLGGRYF.

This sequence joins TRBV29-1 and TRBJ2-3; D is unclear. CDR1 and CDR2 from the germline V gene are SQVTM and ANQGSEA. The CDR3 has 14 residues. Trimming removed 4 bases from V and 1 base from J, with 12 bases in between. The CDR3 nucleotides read TGCAGCGTTGTGAGTTGGCAGGGCACAGATACGCAGTATTTT. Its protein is CSVVSWQGTDTQYF.

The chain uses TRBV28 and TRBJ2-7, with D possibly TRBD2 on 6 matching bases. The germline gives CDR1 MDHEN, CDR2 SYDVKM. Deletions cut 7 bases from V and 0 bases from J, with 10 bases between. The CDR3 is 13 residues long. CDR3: CASTGTPSYEQYF. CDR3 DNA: TGTGCCAGCACCGGGACTCCCTCCTACGAGCAGTACTTC. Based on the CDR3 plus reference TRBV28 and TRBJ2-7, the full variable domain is DVKVTQSSRYLVKRTGEKVFLECVQDMDHENMFWYRQDPGLGLRLIYFSYDVKMKEKGDIPEGYSVSREKKERFSLILESASTNQTSMYLCASTGTPSYEQYFGPGTRLTVT.

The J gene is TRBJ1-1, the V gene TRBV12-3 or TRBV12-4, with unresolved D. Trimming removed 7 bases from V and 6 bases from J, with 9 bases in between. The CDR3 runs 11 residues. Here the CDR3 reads CASTRGPEAFF. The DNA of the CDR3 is TGTGCCAGCACTCGGGGTCCTGAAGCTTTCTTT.

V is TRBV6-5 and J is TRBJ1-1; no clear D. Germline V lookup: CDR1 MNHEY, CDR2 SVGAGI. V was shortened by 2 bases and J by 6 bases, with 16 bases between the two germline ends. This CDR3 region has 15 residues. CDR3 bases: TGTGCCAGCAGTTACACAACACCGCCCTTGGCTGAAGCTTTCTTT. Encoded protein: CASSYTTPPLAEAFF.

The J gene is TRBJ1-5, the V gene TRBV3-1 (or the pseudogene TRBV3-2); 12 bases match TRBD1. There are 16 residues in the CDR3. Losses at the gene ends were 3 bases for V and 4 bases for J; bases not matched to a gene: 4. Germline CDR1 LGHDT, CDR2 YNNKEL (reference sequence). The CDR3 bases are TGTGCCAGCAGCCAGGGACAGGGGGCCTCAAATCAGCCCCAGCATTTT. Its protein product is CASSQGQGASNQPQHF.

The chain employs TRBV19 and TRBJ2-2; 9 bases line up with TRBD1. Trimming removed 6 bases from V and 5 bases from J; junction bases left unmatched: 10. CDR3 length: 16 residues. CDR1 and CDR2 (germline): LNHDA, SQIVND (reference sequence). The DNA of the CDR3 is TGTGCCAGTAGGCCTCCAGGGACAGGGAAGACCGGGGAGCTGTTTTTT. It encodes CASRPPGTGKTGELFF.

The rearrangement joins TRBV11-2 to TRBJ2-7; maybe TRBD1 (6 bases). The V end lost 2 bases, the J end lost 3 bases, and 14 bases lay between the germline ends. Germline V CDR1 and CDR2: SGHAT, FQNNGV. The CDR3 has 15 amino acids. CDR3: CASSLRPDRVYEQYF. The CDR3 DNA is TGTGCCAGCAGCTTACGGCCGGACAGAGTCTACGAGCAGTACTTC.

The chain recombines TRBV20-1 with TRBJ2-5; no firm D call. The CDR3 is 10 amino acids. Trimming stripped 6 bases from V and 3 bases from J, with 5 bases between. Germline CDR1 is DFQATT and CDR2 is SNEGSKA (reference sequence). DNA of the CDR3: TGCAGTGCGTTTAAAGAGACCCAGTACTTC. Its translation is CSAFKETQYF.